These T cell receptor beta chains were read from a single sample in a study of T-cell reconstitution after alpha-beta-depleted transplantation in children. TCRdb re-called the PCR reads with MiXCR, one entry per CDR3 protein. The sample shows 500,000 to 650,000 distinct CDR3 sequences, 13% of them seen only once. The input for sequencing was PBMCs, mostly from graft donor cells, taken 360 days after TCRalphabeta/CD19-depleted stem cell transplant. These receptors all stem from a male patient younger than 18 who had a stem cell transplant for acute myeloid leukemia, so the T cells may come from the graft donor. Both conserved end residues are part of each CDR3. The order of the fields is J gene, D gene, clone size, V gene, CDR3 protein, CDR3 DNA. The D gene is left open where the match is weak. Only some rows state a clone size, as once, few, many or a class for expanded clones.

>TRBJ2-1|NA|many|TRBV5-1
CASSSLVGLQGNEQFF
TGCGCCAGCAGCTCGCTAGTGGGGTTACAGGGCAATGAGCAGTTCTTC
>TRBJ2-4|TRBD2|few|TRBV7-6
CASSLVSGSSKNIQYF
TGTGCCAGCAGCTTGGTTAGCGGGAGCTCAAAAAACATTCAGTACTTC
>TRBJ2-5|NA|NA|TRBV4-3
CASSQWVEASHLEETQYF
TGCGCCAGCAGCCAATGGGTGGAGGCCTCCCACCTCGAGGAGACCCAGTACTTC
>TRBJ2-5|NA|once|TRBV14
CASSQGDLNGGAWEKTQYF
TGTGCCAGCAGCCAAGGAGATTTGAATGGGGGCGCTTGGGAGAAGACCCAGTACTTC
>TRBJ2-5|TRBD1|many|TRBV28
CASRTGGAVETQYF
TGTGCCAGCAGAACAGGGGGCGCGGTTGAGACCCAGTACTTC
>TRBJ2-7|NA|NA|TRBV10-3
CAISEGRGPYEQYF
TGTGCCATCAGTGAAGGAAGGGGTCCATACGAGCAGTACTTC
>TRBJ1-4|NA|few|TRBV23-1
CASSQSRGLACEKLFF
TGCGCCAGCAGTCAATCGCGGGGGCTTGCTTGTGAAAAACTGTTTTTT
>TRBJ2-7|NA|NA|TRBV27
CASTLRTEYDEQYF
TGTGCCAGCACCCTCAGGACAGAGTATGACGAGCAGTACTTC
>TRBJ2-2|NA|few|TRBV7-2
CASSFDRGRKTGELFF
TGTGCCAGCAGCTTCGATAGGGGTAGAAAAACCGGGGAGCTGTTTTTT
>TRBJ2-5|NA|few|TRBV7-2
CASSSDQGTQYF
TGTGCCAGCAGTTCGGACCAGGGGACCCAGTACTTC
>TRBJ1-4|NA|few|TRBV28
CASSFREPSSEKLFF
TGTGCCAGCAGTTTCCGGGAACCCAGTAGCGAAAAACTGTTTTTT
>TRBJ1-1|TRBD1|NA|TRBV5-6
CASSLASTGVLEAFF
TGTGCCAGCAGCTTGGCTTCGACAGGGGTATTAGAAGCTTTCTTT
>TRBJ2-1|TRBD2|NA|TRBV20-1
CSARVRLAAYNEQFF
TGCAGTGCTAGGGTCCGGCTAGCGGCTTACAATGAGCAGTTCTTC
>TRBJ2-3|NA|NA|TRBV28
CASSYVKGSGLPDTQYF
TGTGCCAGCAGTTATGTGAAAGGATCGGGCCTCCCAGATACGCAGTATTTT
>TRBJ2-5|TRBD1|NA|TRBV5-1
CASTYGQGETQYF
TGCGCCAGTACATACGGACAGGGAGAGACCCAGTACTTC
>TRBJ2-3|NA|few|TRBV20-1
CSVRGRGLTDTQYF
TGCAGTGTGAGAGGTCGGGGACTCACAGATACGCAGTATTTT
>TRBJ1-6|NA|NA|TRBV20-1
CSAMPEGVGSPLHF
TGCAGTGCTATGCCGGAGGGGGTCGGATCACCCCTCCACTTT
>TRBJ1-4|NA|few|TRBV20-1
CSARPPATNEKLFF
TGCAGTGCTCGACCACCAGCAACTAATGAAAAACTGTTTTTT
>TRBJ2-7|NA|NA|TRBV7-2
CASSLGGAVSSYEQYF
TGTGCCAGCAGCTTAGGGGGAGCGGTTAGCTCCTACGAGCAGTACTTC
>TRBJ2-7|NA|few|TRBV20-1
CSARVGTPAYEQYF
TGCAGTGCTAGAGTGGGGACGCCCGCCTACGAGCAGTACTTC
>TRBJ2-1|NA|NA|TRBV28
CASLQWPPGGSPVEQFF
TGTGCCAGCCTCCAATGGCCTCCTGGGGGTAGCCCCGTCGAGCAGTTCTTC
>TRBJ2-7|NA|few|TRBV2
CASSEGGVSSYEQYF
TGTGCCAGCAGTGAGGGGGGAGTATCTTCCTACGAGCAGTACTTC
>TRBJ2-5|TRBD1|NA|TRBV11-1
CASSLGRIGGQGIFQETQYF
TGTGCCAGCAGCTTAGGGCGTATAGGCGGACAGGGGATTTTCCAAGAGACCCAGTACTTC
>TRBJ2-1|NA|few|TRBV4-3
CASSQGLAVTWHEQFF
TGCGCCAGCAGCCAAGGATTAGCGGTCACATGGCATGAGCAGTTCTTC
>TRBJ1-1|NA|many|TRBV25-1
CASSDQTSTGNTEAFF
TGTGCCAGCAGTGATCAGACCTCGACAGGGAACACTGAAGCTTTCTTT
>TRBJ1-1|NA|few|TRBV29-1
CSSSQINTEAFF
TGCAGCTCAAGCCAGATTAACACTGAAGCTTTCTTT
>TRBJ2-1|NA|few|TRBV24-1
CATSGPVAYNEQFF
TGTGCCACCAGTGGCCCAGTCGCCTACAATGAGCAGTTCTTC
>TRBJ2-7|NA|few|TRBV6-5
CASSRGHHEQYF
TGTGCCAGCAGTAGGGGACACCACGAGCAGTACTTC
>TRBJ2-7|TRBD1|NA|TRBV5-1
CASSLGRQGVSSYEQYF
TGCGCCAGCAGCTTGGGGAGGCAGGGGGTTTCTTCCTACGAGCAGTACTTC
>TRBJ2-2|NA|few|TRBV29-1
CSAALTLGGELFF
TGCAGCGCCGCACTAACCCTGGGGGGGGAGCTGTTTTTT
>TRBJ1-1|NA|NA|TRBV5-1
CASSLVTNTEAFF
TGCGCCAGCAGCTTGGTGACTAACACTGAAGCTTTCTTT
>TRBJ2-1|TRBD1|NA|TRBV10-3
CAITPGQGFNEQFF
TGTGCCATCACCCCGGGACAGGGTTTCAATGAGCAGTTCTTC
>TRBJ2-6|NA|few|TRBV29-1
CSATGQSPSGANVLTF
TGCAGCGCTACCGGACAGTCCCCCTCTGGGGCCAACGTCCTGACTTTC
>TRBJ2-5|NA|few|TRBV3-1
CASSQGGREETQYF
TGTGCCAGCAGCCAAGGGGGCCGGGAGGAGACCCAGTACTTC
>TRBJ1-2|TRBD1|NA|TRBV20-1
CSAISRDRGVNYGYTF
TGCAGTGCTATCTCCCGGGACAGGGGGGTTAACTATGGCTACACCTTC
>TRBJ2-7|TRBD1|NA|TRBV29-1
CSVAHPSGTVRHEQYF
TGCAGCGTTGCCCACCCTTCCGGGACAGTGAGACACGAGCAGTACTTC
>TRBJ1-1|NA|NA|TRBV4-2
CASSQVRVTGDTEAFF
TGTGCCAGCAGCCAAGTACGCGTAACGGGGGATACTGAAGCTTTCTTT
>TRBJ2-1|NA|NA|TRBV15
CATSRESGVLIGGEQFF
TGTGCCACCAGCAGAGAATCGGGAGTCTTAATCGGGGGTGAGCAGTTCTTC
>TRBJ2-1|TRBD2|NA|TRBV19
CASSTTGTRDEQFF
TGTGCCAGTAGTACTACCGGGACTAGAGATGAGCAGTTCTTC
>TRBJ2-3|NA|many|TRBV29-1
CSVEGSTDTQYF
TGCAGCGTTGAGGGCAGCACAGATACGCAGTATTTT
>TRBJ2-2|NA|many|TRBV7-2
CASSPLGTGELFF
TGTGCCAGCAGCCCCCTGGGGACCGGGGAGCTGTTTTTT
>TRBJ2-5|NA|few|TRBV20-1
CSARDSGPWVTETQYF
TGCAGTGCTAGAGATTCCGGCCCCTGGGTGACGGAGACCCAGTACTTC
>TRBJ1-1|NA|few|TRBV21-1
CASSNRGGTEAFF
TGTGCCAGCAGCAACAGGGGAGGCACTGAAGCTTTCTTT
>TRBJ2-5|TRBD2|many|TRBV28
CASTKGLAGGETQYF
TGTGCCAGCACCAAGGGACTAGCGGGAGGAGAGACCCAGTACTTC
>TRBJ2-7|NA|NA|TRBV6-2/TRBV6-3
CASSNLPGTGIFLNEQYF
TGTGCCAGCAGCAATCTTCCCGGGACGGGGATTTTCCTAAACGAGCAGTACTTC
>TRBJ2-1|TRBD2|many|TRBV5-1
CASSSGLAGTYEQFF
TGCGCCAGCAGCTCTGGACTAGCGGGAACTTATGAGCAGTTCTTC
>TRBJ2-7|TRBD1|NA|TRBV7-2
CASSPRGTGVSEQYF
TGTGCCAGCAGCCCAAGGGGGACAGGGGTTTCCGAGCAGTACTTC
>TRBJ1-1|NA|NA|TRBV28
CASSFIGGRDFVNTEAFF
TGTGCCAGCAGTTTTATAGGGGGAAGGGATTTCGTGAACACTGAAGCTTTCTTT
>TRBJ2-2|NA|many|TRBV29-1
CSVGRKPNTGELFF
TGCAGCGTTGGACGGAAACCGAACACCGGGGAGCTGTTTTTT
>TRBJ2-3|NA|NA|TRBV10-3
CAISDSRDSTDTQYF
TGTGCCATCAGTGACTCCCGGGACAGCACAGATACGCAGTATTTT
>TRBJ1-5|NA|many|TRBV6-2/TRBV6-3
CASADTSNQPQHF
TGTGCCAGCGCAGACACTAGCAATCAGCCCCAGCATTTT
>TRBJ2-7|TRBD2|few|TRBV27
CASKRTSGTYEQYF
TGTGCCAGCAAAAGGACTAGCGGGACCTACGAGCAGTACTTC
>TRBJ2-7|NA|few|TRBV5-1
CASSLGGSYYSYEQYF
TGCGCCAGCAGCTTGGGGGGCAGCTACTACTCCTACGAGCAGTACTTC
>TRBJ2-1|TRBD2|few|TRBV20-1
CSARARAGGPYNEQFF
TGCAGTGCTAGAGCCCGAGCGGGAGGGCCCTACAATGAGCAGTTCTTC
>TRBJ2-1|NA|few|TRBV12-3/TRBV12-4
CASSRQGILRSYNEQFF
TGTGCCAGCAGTCGCCAGGGGATCCTCCGCTCCTACAATGAGCAGTTCTTC
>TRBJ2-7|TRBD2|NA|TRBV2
CASSEILAGSYEQYF
TGTGCCAGCAGTGAAATACTAGCGGGGTCCTACGAGCAGTACTTC
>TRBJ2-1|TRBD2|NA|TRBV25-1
CASSEWGGGNNEQFF
TGTGCCAGCAGTGAATGGGGCGGGGGTAACAATGAGCAGTTCTTC
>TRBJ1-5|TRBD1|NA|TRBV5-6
CASSLAGGFGQPQHF
TGTGCCAGCAGCTTGGCAGGGGGCTTTGGGCAGCCCCAGCATTTT
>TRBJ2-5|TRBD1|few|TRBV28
CASSFHSGQGASHF
TGTGCCAGCAGTTTTCATTCGGGACAGGGGGCATCTCACTTC